A single sample gave rise to the 7 T cell receptor beta chains below, sequenced in a study of post-analysis software for immune sequencing data (dated by TCRdb to 2015 to 2017). Library generation was performed with PCR. The listed sequencing device is Illumina HiSeq 2500. To reduce PCR and sequencing biases, unique molecular identifiers were incorporated into the TCR beta cDNA libraries. Starting from the raw public reads, TCRdb applied fastp trimming at Q25, assembled clones with MiXCR and retained in-frame beta chains. CDR3 protein sequences are deduplicated, and each keeps its most common genes and DNA. The sample includes 150,000 to 200,000 distinct CDR3 sequences, with approximately 35% observed a single time. 28% of the sample is taken by the ten largest. What the time point label conveys for this sample: second blood draw from one MS patient after hematopoietic stem cell transplantation. Sequencing used blood, obtained after autologous hematopoietic stem cell transplantation. These receptors were collected from a girl aged 5 to 17 with multiple sclerosis. Donor details come from another sample of the same person, matched by shared clones.

A few counts support this clonotype. This chain connects TRBV5-5 to TRBJ2-7; possible D gene TRBD1, 5 bases. The CDR3 loop spans 13 amino acids. Trimming pared 2 bases from V and 5 bases from J, leaving 11 bases between. Germline assignment: CDR1 SGHKS and CDR2 YYEKEE (reference sequence). The CDR3 DNA follows: TGTGCCAGCAGCTTCCAGGGCCGGAACGAGCAGTACTTC. Encoded protein: CASSFQGRNEQYF.

This clonotype was counted between two and nine times. The chain has TRBV7-6 and TRBJ1-1; 7 bases are a match to TRBD1. V gave up 0 bases and J gave up 3 bases; unmatched junction bases: 7. The CDR3 length is 16 residues. Germline CDR1 reads SGHVS; CDR2 reads FNYEAQ. In DNA, the CDR3 is TGTGCCAGCAGCTTAGCGTCAGGGGGGGTTGACACTGAAGCTTTCTTT. It yields the protein CASSLASGGVDTEAFF.

V and J are TRBV3-1 and TRBJ2-7, with TRBD1 as a possible D gene (5 bases). The CDR3 is 14 amino acids. V was cut by 3 bases and J by 2 bases, with 11 bases left in between. Germline V gene lookup returns CDR1 LGHDT and CDR2 YNNKEL (reference sequence). The CDR3 loop is CASSQTHRTYEQYF. Written as DNA, the CDR3 is TGTGCCAGCAGCCAGACCCACAGGACCTACGAGCAGTACTTC.

The rearrangement links TRBV28 to TRBJ2-3; D may match TRBD1 or TRBD2 (8 bases each). The CDR3 has 16 amino acids. Deletions cut 8 bases from V and 3 bases from J, with 21 bases between. The germline V gene encodes CDR1 MDHEN and CDR2 SYDVKM. The CDR3 DNA is TGTGCCAGCCCGGCCCGGGAGGGACAGGCTACAGATACGCAGTATTTT. It is translated as CASPAREGQATDTQYF. Drawing the rest from reference TRBV28 and TRBJ2-3, the complete variable domain is DVKVTQSSRYLVKRTGEKVFLECVQDMDHENMFWYRQDPGLGLRLIYFSYDVKMKEKGDIPEGYSVSREKKERFSLILESASTNQTSMYLCASPAREGQATDTQYFGPGTRLTVL.

The rearrangement links TRBV3-1 to TRBJ2-7, with a weak D call TRBD2 (5 bases). V shed 1 base and J shed 6 bases, with 16 bases lying between them. Germline V gene data show CDR1 as LGHDT and CDR2 as YNNKEL (reference sequence). The CDR3 runs to 15 residues. For the CDR3, the DNA is TGTGCCAGCAGCCAAGCGGTCGGGCGGGCGGCCGAGCAGTACTTC. Residues: CASSQAVGRAAEQYF.

This clonotype was found a few times. V is TRBV20-1 and J is TRBJ1-4, with a possible D match to TRBD1 (5 bases). V was shortened by 0 bases and J by 4 bases, with 9 bases between the two germline ends. CDR3 length: 14 amino acids. Germline CDR1 and CDR2: DFQATT and SNEGSKA (reference sequence). Written as DNA, the CDR3 is TGCAGTGCTAGAGAAGGGGCGTTTAATGAAAAACTGTTTTTT. Translating it yields CSAREGAFNEKLFF.

The gene calls are TRBV29-1 and TRBJ2-5; the D gene is possibly TRBD2 (5 bases). CDR3 length: 13 amino acids. In germline, CDR1 is SQVTM, CDR2 ANQGSEA. Trimming shortened V by 2 bases and J by 4 bases, and 11 bases separated the two germline ends. CDR3 nucleotides: TGCAGCGTTGAATTAGTCGCGGGAGAGACCCAGTACTTC. Translated: CSVELVAGETQYF.